This T cell receptor (beta chain) was captured in a study of OX40 agonist ivuxolimab in advanced cancers. Across the whole study: Of mixed ages from about 20 to 80 and averaging about 60 years, the group was about 80% male. Study-level results: Clonal expansion was among the lowest in partial responders at 0.1-3.0 mg/kg, especially CD8+. Expanded clones were, on average, more numerous among CD8+ T cells than CD4+.

Comments on this clone: Its antigen remains unknown.

With autoimmune disease history or systemic immunosuppression, patients were excluded. V was trimmed by 0 bases and J by 5 bases, leaving 12 bases between them. The CDR3 is 14 amino acids. Looked up from germline, CDR1 is SGDLS and CDR2 is YYNGEE. Method: immunoSEQ multiplex PCR; TCRdb's copy keeps in-frame clones and lacks some. This table has approximately 66,000 clones, around 89% appearing once. The sequencing here drew on CD4+ or CD8+ T cells sorted from blood, taken in a trial of the OX40 agonist ivuxolimab. V is TRBV9 and J is TRBJ2-7; tentatively, D is TRBD1 (5 bases). This sequence originates from an adult with an advanced solid tumor such as melanoma, head and neck, liver or kidney cancer. The CDR3 DNA reads TGTGCCAGCAGCGTAGGACCCAGGGTTGACGAGCAGTACTTC. It translates to CASSVGPRVDEQYF.